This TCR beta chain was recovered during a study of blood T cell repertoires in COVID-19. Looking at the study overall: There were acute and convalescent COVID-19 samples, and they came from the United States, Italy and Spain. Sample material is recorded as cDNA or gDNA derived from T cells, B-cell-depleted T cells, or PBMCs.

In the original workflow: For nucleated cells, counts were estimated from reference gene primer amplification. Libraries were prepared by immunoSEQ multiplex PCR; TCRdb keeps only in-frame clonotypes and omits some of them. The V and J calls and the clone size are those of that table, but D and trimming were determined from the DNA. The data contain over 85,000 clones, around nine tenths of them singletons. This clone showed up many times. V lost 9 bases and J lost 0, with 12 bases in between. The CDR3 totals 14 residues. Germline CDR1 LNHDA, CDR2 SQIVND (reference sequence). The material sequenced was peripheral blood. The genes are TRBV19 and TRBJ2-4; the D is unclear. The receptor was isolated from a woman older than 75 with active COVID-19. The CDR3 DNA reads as TGTGCCAGCGCGTCTGGTCTAGCCAAAAACATTCAGTACTTC. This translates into CASASGLAKNIQYF.